This TCR beta chain was recovered during a study of T cell changes during pregnancy in multiple sclerosis. From germline, CDR1 is MDHEN and CDR2 SYDVKM. Germline trimming cut 0 bases from V and 6 bases from J; bases unmatched to any gene: 11. The CDR3 covers 16 residues. This table comes from immunoSEQ multiplex PCR, and its TCRdb copy is limited to in-frame clones, with some not included. The table includes under 20,000 clones, about 89% detected once. This sample comprised CD8+ T cells from peripheral blood mononuclear cells, obtained in the second trimester of pregnancy. V is TRBV28 and J is TRBJ2-7; 7 positions match TRBD1. The source is a female donor in good health, enrolled as a control in a pregnancy study. The CDR3, as DNA: TGTGCCAGCAGTTTATGGGGGACAGCCGTGTCAGCCGAGCAGTACTTC. Its translation is CASSLWGTAVSAEQYF.